The sequence of this TCR beta chain was determined in a study of blood T cell repertoires in COVID-19. About the study: Some COVID-19 samples were acute and others convalescent; all came from the United States, Italy and Spain. T cells, B-cell-depleted T cells, or PBMCs provided the cDNA or gDNA that served as material.

V dropped 6 bases and J dropped 1 base, with 15 bases sitting between them. Germline V gene sequence: CDR1 SQVTM, CDR2 ANQGSEA. This CDR3 region has 14 residues. In the source study's methods: Researchers report that nucleated cell counts were estimated from reference gene primer amplification. TCRdb's table, derived via immunoSEQ multiplex PCR, lists solely in-frame clones and lacks some. V, J and clone size reflect that table, while D and trimming were determined from the DNA. The sample gives about 320,000 clones, about 82% of which show up once; around 1.5% is in the top ten. The sample was peripheral blood. This TCR came from a woman between 45 and 60 years old with acute or convalescent COVID-19. This chain uses TRBV29-1 with TRBJ1-1; possibly TRBD1 for D (5 bases). CDR3 amino acids: CSVWGRVANTEAFF. In DNA form, the CDR3 reads TGCAGCGTCTGGGGGAGGGTGGCGAACACTGAAGCTTTCTTT.